Shown below are 2 T cell receptor beta chains from a single sample sequenced in a study of blood T cell repertoires in COVID-19. The protocol was immunoSEQ multiplex PCR, while the TCRdb copy is restricted to in-frame clones and leaves out a portion. The sample consists of some 120,000 clones, 80% to 90% of them appearing once. Sequences were obtained from peripheral blood. The receptors derive from a man in his 70s with active or convalescent COVID-19.

V usage is TRBV4-2 and J usage is TRBJ1-1, with D possibly TRBD1 on 5 matching bases. The V end was cut by 2 bases, the J end by 0 bases, with 10 bases between. Germline V CDR1 and CDR2: LGHNA, YNFKEQ. The CDR3 runs 15 residues. This CDR3 is CASSQTGLLNTEAFF. The CDR3 bases are TGTGCCAGCAGCCAAACGGGACTGTTGAACACTGAAGCTTTCTTT.

The sample holds one count of this clone. The rearrangement uses TRBV2 and TRBJ2-5; no definite D call. CDR1 SNHLY and CDR2 FYNNEI come from the germline V gene. Trimming took 2 bases from V and 1 from J, leaving 5 bases between them. The CDR3 has 13 residues. The CDR3 here is CASSELRQETQYF. CDR3 nucleotides: TGTGCCAGCAGTGAACTCCGCCAAGAGACCCAGTACTTC.